What follows are 18 T cell receptor beta chains derived from one specimen sequenced in a study of shared clonotypes between healthy human individuals. Some clones are missing from TCRdb's copy, which holds only in-frame ones; the method was immunoSEQ multiplex PCR. Of about 2.3 million clones listed, around 92% were seen once; the top ten hold around 0.4%. The sequenced sample was naive CD4+ T cells from PBMCs. Subset meaning: CD45RA+ positively selected. These receptors were collected from a man younger than 30 in good health. Some clones in this sample may be carry-over from other donors' samples.

On this clone itself: The same CDR3 can be traced to other DNA sequences in this sample. V and J are TRBV7-9 and TRBJ1-2; D remains unclear. The germline V gene encodes CDR1 SEHNR and CDR2 FQNEAQ (reference sequence). The CDR3 totals 13 residues. With 0 bases removed from V and 5 bases from J, the gap between germline ends came to 7 bases. The CDR3 is CASSLAPEYGYTF. As DNA, the CDR3 is TGTGCCAGCAGCTTAGCGCCAGAGTATGGCTACACCTTC.

CDR3 coding DNA: TGTGCCAGTAAGCTCGGGAGGGCCCAAGAGACCCAGTACTTC. Amino acids: CASKLGRAQETQYF. The chain has TRBV19 and TRBJ2-5; 8 positions match TRBD2. The germline gives CDR1 LNHDA, CDR2 SQIVND (reference sequence). This CDR3 contains 14 residues. The ends lost 7 bases at V and 1 base at J; junction bases unmatched: 5.

The V and J genes are TRBV19 and TRBJ1-5, with 9 bases identical to TRBD1. CDR1 LNHDA and CDR2 SQIVND come from the germline V gene (reference sequence). The CDR3 loop spans 16 amino acids. V shed 6 bases, J shed 5 bases, and the junction held 11 bases outside the gene matches. The CDR3 region has the DNA TGTGCCAGTAGAAACCTGGGGACAGGGCCGGATCAGCCCCAGCATTTT. Its translation is CASRNLGTGPDQPQHF. Filled out from reference TRBV19 and TRBJ1-5, the complete variable domain reads DGGITQSPKYLFRKEGQNVTLSCEQNLNHDAMYWYRQDPGQGLRLIYYSQIVNDFQKGDIAEGYSVSREKKESFPLTVTSAQKNPTAFYLCASRNLGTGPDQPQHFGDGTRLSIL.

The CDR3 here is CASRTGKAYEQYF. The CDR3 nucleotides read TGCGCCAGCAGAACAGGGAAGGCCTACGAGCAGTACTTC. The chain joins TRBV10-2 to TRBJ2-7; possibly TRBD1 for D (6 bases). The CDR3 has 13 residues. The V gene's germline CDR1 is WSHSY and CDR2 SAAADI. Trimming shortened V by 6 bases and J by 2 bases, and 11 bases separated the two germline ends.

This sequence joins TRBV5-1 and TRBJ2-5, with 9 nucleotides matching TRBD2. From germline, CDR1 is SGHRS and CDR2 YFSETQ. With V trimmed by 6 bases and J by 6 bases, 18 bases remained unmatched. The CDR3 is 17 residues long. The CDR3 here is CASNSPLAGSLMKTQYF. CDR3 DNA sequence: TGCGCCAGCAATTCACCCCTAGCGGGATCTCTTATGAAGACCCAGTACTTC.

This chain connects TRBV7-9 to TRBJ2-7, with D maybe TRBD2 (5 bases). This CDR3 contains 15 residues. Germline V gives CDR1 SEHNR, CDR2 FQNEAQ (reference sequence). V was cut by 3 bases and J by 0 bases, with 12 bases left in between. The DNA for the CDR3 is TGTGCCAGCAGCTTTCAAATCGCGGGCTCCTACGAGCAGTACTTC. As protein: CASSFQIAGSYEQYF.

The rearrangement uses TRBV29-1 and TRBJ1-2; no reliable D call. V lost 0 bases to trimming and J lost 4 bases, with 27 bases between them. This CDR3 is 19 amino acids long. Germline V lookup: CDR1 SQVTM, CDR2 ANQGSEA. DNA of the CDR3: TGCAGCGTTGAAGAAGTGTTCGACACGAGTCCCCGATGGACCTATGGCTACACCTTC. Residues: CSVEEVFDTSPRWTYGYTF.

The CDR3 protein is CASSLEARGSGNTIYF. The CDR3 DNA reads as TGCGCCAGCAGCTTGGAAGCCAGGGGTTCTGGAAACACCATATATTTT. V and J are TRBV5-1 and TRBJ1-3, with D perhaps TRBD1 (6 bases). Trimming took 0 bases from V and 1 from J, leaving 11 bases between them. The CDR3 loop spans 16 amino acids. Germline V gene sequence: CDR1 SGHRS, CDR2 YFSETQ.

V gene TRBV28 combines with J gene TRBJ2-2; 7 nucleotides agree with TRBD1. From germline, CDR1 is MDHEN and CDR2 SYDVKM. This CDR3 spans 15 amino acids. The V segment lost 5 bases and the J segment 4 bases; nucleotides outside the gene matches: 7. The CDR3 reads CASSQGGAVTGELFF. CDR3 in DNA: TGTGCCAGCAGTCAAGGGGGCGCGGTCACCGGGGAGCTGTTTTTT.

V usage is TRBV7-5 and J usage is TRBJ2-5; the D call of TRBD1 is as the table states it, not checked on the DNA. TRBV7-5 is recorded as a pseudogene. This CDR3 has 15 amino acids. DNA of the CDR3: TGTGCCAGAAGCCGCACAGGGGGGGGCCAAGAGACCCAGTACTTC. This codes for CARSRTGGGQETQYF.

This clone was recorded only once. The V gene is TRBV9, the J gene TRBJ1-3, with a weak D call TRBD1 (5 bases). V shed 5 bases and J shed 4 bases, with 16 bases lying between them. CDR1 is SGDLS, CDR2 YYNGEE, per germline. This CDR3 is 15 amino acids long. The CDR3: CASRRGDGSGNTIYF. The CDR3 coding sequence is TGTGCCAGCAGGAGAGGGGATGGGAGCGGAAACACCATATATTTT.

As DNA, the CDR3 is TGCGCCAGCAGCTTGGCCGGGACTATGGTTTCCTACGAGCAGTACTTC. It is translated as CASSLAGTMVSYEQYF. V is TRBV5-1 and J is TRBJ2-7, with TRBD2 identical over 7 bases. Germline lookup yields CDR1 SGHRS and CDR2 YFSETQ. V lost 0 bases and J lost 1; bases outside the gene matches: 7. CDR3 length: 16 amino acids.

About this clone itself: This same CDR3 is encoded by further DNA sequences in the sample. The rearrangement links TRBV5-1 to TRBJ2-7; 9 bases agree with TRBD2. Per germline, CDR1 SGHRS and CDR2 YFSETQ. This CDR3 spans 15 amino acids. V lost 3 bases, J lost 1 base, and 5 bases stayed unmatched. In DNA, the CDR3 is TGCGCCAGCAGCTGGGCTAGCGGGACGTCCTACGAGCAGTACTTC. It yields the protein CASSWASGTSYEQYF.

This sequence joins TRBV5-1 and TRBJ2-1; 7 bases agree with TRBD1. V lost 1 base to trimming and J lost 3 bases; unmatched junction nucleotides: 7. CDR1 and CDR2 from the germline V gene are SGHRS and YFSETQ. This CDR3 is 16 amino acids long. This chain's CDR3 is CASSLSGTAVYNEQFF. CDR3 DNA: TGCGCCAGCAGCTTGTCAGGGACAGCCGTCTACAATGAGCAGTTCTTC. Variable domain in full (rest from reference TRBV5-1 and TRBJ2-1): KAGVTQTPRYLIKTRGQQVTLSCSPISGHRSVSWYQQTPGQGLQFLFEYFSETQRNKGNFPGRFSGRQFSNSRSEMNVSTLELGDSALYLCASSLSGTAVYNEQFFGPGTRLTVL.

This rearrangement joins TRBV5-1 to TRBJ2-1; no clear D. CDR3 length: 13 amino acids. Trimming removed 1 base from V and 8 bases from J, with 10 bases in between. Germline values: CDR1 SGHRS, CDR2 YFSETQ. This chain's CDR3 is CASSLLFVDEQFF. In nucleotides, the CDR3 is TGCGCCAGCAGCTTGCTATTTGTCGATGAGCAGTTCTTC.

This sequence joins TRBV7-6 and TRBJ1-2, with 7 bases aligning to TRBD1. Trimming removed 2 bases from V and 0 bases from J; junction bases left unmatched: 12. Germline V CDR1 and CDR2: SGHVS, FNYEAQ. The CDR3 loop spans 18 amino acids. CDR3 loop: CASSLNRAGGAANYGYTF. The CDR3 coding sequence is TGTGCCAGCAGCTTAAATCGGGCAGGGGGTGCCGCTAACTATGGCTACACCTTC.

The count of this clone is one. In DNA, the CDR3 is TGTGCCATCAGTGCTTTGATAGCGGGAGTAGAAGAGCAGTTCTTC. This sequence encodes CAISALIAGVEEQFF. V usage is TRBV10-3 and J usage is TRBJ2-1; 9 bases map to TRBD2. V lost 4 bases to trimming and J lost 10 bases; unmatched junction nucleotides: 11. The V gene's germline CDR1 is ENHRY and CDR2 SYGVKD. The CDR3 loop spans 15 amino acids.

The chain employs TRBV9 and TRBJ2-1; TRBD2 might be the D (6 bases). There are 16 residues in the CDR3. V was clipped by 4 bases and J by 1 base, with 15 bases between them. In germline, CDR1 is SGDLS, CDR2 YYNGEE. The chain's CDR3 is CASSPSHRGSYNEQFF. The CDR3 nucleotides read TGTGCCAGCAGCCCCTCTCACCGGGGGTCCTACAATGAGCAGTTCTTC.